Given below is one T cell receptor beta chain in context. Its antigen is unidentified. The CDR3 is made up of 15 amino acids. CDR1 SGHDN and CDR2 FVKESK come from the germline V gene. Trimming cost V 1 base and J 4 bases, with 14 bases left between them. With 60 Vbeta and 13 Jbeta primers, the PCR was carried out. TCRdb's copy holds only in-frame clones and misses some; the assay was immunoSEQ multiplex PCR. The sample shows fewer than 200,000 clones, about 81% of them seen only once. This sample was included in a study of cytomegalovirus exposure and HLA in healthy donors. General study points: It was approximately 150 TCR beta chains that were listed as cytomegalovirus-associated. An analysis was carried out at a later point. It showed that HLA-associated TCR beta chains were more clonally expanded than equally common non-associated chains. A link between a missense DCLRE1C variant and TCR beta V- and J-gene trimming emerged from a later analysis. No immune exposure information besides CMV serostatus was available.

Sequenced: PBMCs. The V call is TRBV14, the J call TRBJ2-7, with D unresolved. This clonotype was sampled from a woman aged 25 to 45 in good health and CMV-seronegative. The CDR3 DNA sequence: TGTGCCAGCAGCCAAGGACATCCAGGATTATACGAGCAGTACTTC. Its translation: CASSQGHPGLYEQYF. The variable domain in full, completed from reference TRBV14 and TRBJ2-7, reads EAGVTQFPSHSVIEKGQTVTLRCDPISGHDNLYWYRRVMGKEIKFLLHFVKESKQDESGMPNNRFLAERTGGTYSTLKVQPAELEDSGVYFCASSQGHPGLYEQYFGPGTRLTVT.